A selection of T cell receptor beta chains follows, all from one sample in a study of cytomegalovirus exposure and HLA in healthy donors. The table came from immunoSEQ multiplex PCR; TCRdb's copy has only in-frame clones and leaves some out. Of about 77,000 clones in the sample, over 70% were seen once. The sequencing input was PBMCs. The receptors derive from a man between 35 and 55 years old in good health and CMV-seronegative. The CDR3 runs from the conserved cysteine through the conserved F or W. The D gene is left open where the match is weak. Size values are once, few and many counts, or a class for expanded clones, and some rows have none.

D gene,clone size,V gene,J gene,CDR3 protein,CDR3 DNA
-,-,TRBV19,TRBJ2-7,CASSFFPETGGKNEQYF,TGTGCCAGTAGTTTTTTTCCAGAGACTGGGGGCAAGAACGAGCAGTACTTC
-,-,TRBV6-1,TRBJ1-4,CASSEGASNEKLFF,TGTGCCAGCAGTGAGGGCGCCTCTAATGAAAAACTGTTTTTT
TRBD2,-,TRBV27,TRBJ2-7,CASKLWEGLQDYEQYF,TGTGCCAGCAAGTTGTGGGAGGGACTACAAGACTACGAGCAGTACTTC
-,-,TRBV2,TRBJ2-2,CASSAERLGSGELFF,TGTGCCAGCAGTGCTGAGCGGCTGGGGAGCGGGGAGCTGTTTTTT
TRBD1,few,TRBV7-9,TRBJ2-7,CSSSLVGTGGFDSYEQYF,TGTTCCAGCAGCTTAGTCGGGACAGGGGGCTTCGACTCCTACGAGCAGTACTTC
TRBD1,few,TRBV5-1,TRBJ2-1,CASSYGQGASNEQFF,TGCGCCAGCAGCTATGGACAGGGGGCGTCAAATGAGCAGTTCTTC
-,once,TRBV5-1,TRBJ1-1,CASSLADRPNTEAFF,TGCGCCAGCAGCTTGGCTGACAGGCCGAACACTGAAGCTTTCTTT
TRBD1,-,TRBV2,TRBJ1-5,CASRRDSNQPQHF,TGTGCCAGCAGGAGGGACAGTAATCAGCCCCAGCATTTT
-,-,TRBV5-1,TRBJ1-5,CASRDTPSNQPQHF,TGCGCCAGCAGGGACACCCCCAGCAATCAGCCCCAGCATTTT
-,-,TRBV19,TRBJ1-3,CASKGLARSGNTIYF,TGTGCCAGTAAGGGGCTCGCACGCTCTGGAAACACCATATATTTT
-,-,TRBV5-6,TRBJ2-7,CASSLVNEQYF,TGTGCCAGCAGCTTGGTTAACGAGCAGTACTTC
TRBD2,-,TRBV28,TRBJ2-1,CASTPPGLAYNEQFF,TGTGCCAGCACTCCACCGGGACTAGCCTACAATGAGCAGTTCTTC
-,-,TRBV7-6,TRBJ2-1,CASSTPEGNEQFF,TGTGCCAGCAGCACCCCCGAGGGCAATGAGCAGTTCTTC
TRBD1,-,TRBV29-1,TRBJ2-2,CSVGTGHTGELFF,TGCAGCGTGGGGACAGGCCACACCGGGGAGCTGTTTTTT
-,few,TRBV25-1,TRBJ2-1,CASSYHFNEQFF,TGTGCCAGCAGCTACCACTTTAATGAGCAGTTCTTC
TRBD1,few,TRBV9,TRBJ2-7,CASSVGGQGNHEQYF,TGTGCCAGCAGCGTAGGGGGACAGGGGAACCACGAGCAGTACTTC
-,-,TRBV19,TRBJ1-1,CASSPGQNTEAFF,TGTGCCAGTAGTCCGGGACAGAACACTGAAGCTTTCTTT
-,-,TRBV2,TRBJ1-5,CASSEAIRVQPQHF,TGTGCCAGCAGTGAAGCGATACGAGTGCAGCCCCAGCATTTT
-,few,TRBV18,TRBJ2-6,CASSPSRPGISGANVLTF,TGTGCCAGCTCACCATCGCGTCCAGGGATCTCTGGGGCCAACGTCCTGACTTTC
-,-,TRBV5-1,TRBJ2-3,CASNARPSGTDTQYF,TGCGCCAGCAACGCTCGGCCCTCAGGAACAGATACGCAATATTTT